Presented here are 15 T cell receptor beta chains from one specimen sequenced in a study of T cells in Graves' hyperthyroidism and ophthalmopathy. Template material for amplifying TCR beta CDR3 regions consisted of RNA transcripts. The HTBI primer set drove a first-round RT-PCR of the TCR CDR3. TCRdb called the multiplex PCR reads again in MiXCR, with one record for every CDR3 protein. Among tens of thousands of distinct CDR3 sequences listed, 54% were seen once. Sample: peripheral blood or thyroid tissue (not recorded which). These receptors were taken from a man aged 18 to 30 with Graves' hyperthyroidism.

This chain joins TRBV11-2 and TRBJ1-1; D is possibly TRBD1 (5 bases). Deletions cut 5 bases from V and 0 bases from J, with 19 bases between. The CDR3 has 17 residues. CDR1 SGHAT and CDR2 FQNNGV come from the germline V gene. The CDR3 spells CASSPRGLGGLNTEAFF. The CDR3 nucleotides read TGTGCCAGCAGCCCTCGAGGGTTGGGGGGGTTGAACACTGAAGCTTTCTTT.

V and J are TRBV20-1 and TRBJ2-5, with TRBD1 matching over 7 bases. Germline trimming cut 4 bases from V and 9 bases from J; bases unmatched to any gene: 17. Germline loops: CDR1 DFQATT, CDR2 SNEGSKA (reference sequence). CDR3 length equals 15 residues. The CDR3 DNA reads as TGCAGTGCTACTCCGGGACAGAACATAAATCAGCCCCAGTACTTC. Encoded protein: CSATPGQNINQPQYF.

V and J are TRBV20-1 and TRBJ2-5; D is unresolved. The V gene lost 5 bases and the J gene lost 5 bases, with 6 bases spanning the gap. The germline gives CDR1 DFQATT, CDR2 SNEGSKA (reference sequence). The length of the CDR3 is 10 residues. This CDR3 is CSAEIETQYF. CDR3 in DNA: TGCAGTGCTGAAATCGAGACCCAGTACTTC.

The sample holds many counts of this clonotype. The CDR3 nucleotides are TGTGCCAGCAGCGACAACAGGGTTACGCAGTATTTT. It specifies CASSDNRVTQYF. The chain is built from TRBV7-2 and TRBJ2-3; D perhaps matches TRBD1 (6 bases). V was cut by 5 bases and J by 8 bases, with 11 bases left in between. Germline assignment: CDR1 SGHTA and CDR2 FQGNSA. This CDR3 is built from 12 residues.

The rearrangement links TRBV7-9 to TRBJ2-5, with 15 bases matching TRBD2. Germline V gives CDR1 SEHNR, CDR2 FQNEAQ (reference sequence). V gave up 5 bases and J gave up 5 bases; unmatched junction bases: 9. The CDR3 is 17 amino acids. Written as DNA, the CDR3 is TGTGCCAGCAGCCAATTCGGGACTAGCGGGGGGAAGGAGACCCAGTACTTC. This gives the protein CASSQFGTSGGKETQYF.

The rearrangement uses TRBV7-2 and TRBJ2-7; 11 bases are shared with TRBD1. The CDR3 contains 16 residues. In germline, CDR1 is SGHTA, CDR2 FQGNSA. V was clipped by 5 bases and J by 3 bases; unmatched bases: 9. In DNA form, the CDR3 reads TGTGCCAGCAGCGTAGGAGGGACAGGGGGTTTCTACGAGCAGTACTTC. Translation: CASSVGGTGGFYEQYF.

The chain links TRBV15 to TRBJ1-1; D unclear. The length of the CDR3 is 15 residues. Germline V CDR1 and CDR2: LNHNV, YYDKDF (reference sequence). V shed 2 bases and J shed 0 bases, with 10 bases lying between them. DNA for the CDR3: TGTGCCACCAGCAGACCAAAAGCGATGAACACTGAAGCTTTCTTT. Its translation is CATSRPKAMNTEAFF.

V and J are TRBV11-2 and TRBJ1-6; no clear D gene. Germline V gene lookup returns CDR1 SGHAT and CDR2 FQNNGV. Trimming shortened V by 5 bases and J by 10 bases, and 15 bases separated the two germline ends. The CDR3 extends over 14 amino acids. The CDR3 reads CASSPSADNSPLHF. Here the CDR3 DNA reads TGTGCCAGCAGCCCTTCGGCAGACAACTCACCCCTCCACTTT.

The chain has TRBV29-1 and TRBJ1-1; 7 bases are a match to TRBD1. The germline V gene has CDR1 SQVTM and CDR2 ANQGSEA. V was clipped by 6 bases and J by 2 bases; unmatched bases: 9. The CDR3 has 14 amino acids. CDR3 bases: TGCAGCGTCGCCGGGACAGTGGGCAACACTGAAGCTTTCTTT. This sequence encodes CSVAGTVGNTEAFF.

The chain combines TRBV6-5 with TRBJ2-7; TRBD2 matches 8 bases. V shed 2 bases and J 3 bases; nucleotides not matched to a gene: 6. The CDR3 loop spans 15 amino acids. CDR1 and CDR2 from the germline V gene are MNHEY and SVGAGI. The CDR3 bases are TGTGCCAGCAGTTACGGCTATACTAGCGGCTACGAGCAGTACTTC. Translated: CASSYGYTSGYEQYF.

V usage is TRBV15 and J usage is TRBJ1-1; D possibly corresponds to TRBD1 (6 bases). Trimming cost V 0 bases and J 6 bases, with 8 bases left between them. CDR1 and CDR2 from the germline V gene are LNHNV and YYDKDF (reference sequence). The CDR3 has 13 residues. Here the CDR3 reads CATSRDGGPEAFF. The DNA of the CDR3 is TGTGCCACCAGCAGAGATGGGGGCCCTGAAGCTTTCTTT.

This clonotype has a handful of counts. The rearrangement links TRBV29-1 to TRBJ2-6, with D unresolved. In germline, CDR1 is SQVTM, CDR2 ANQGSEA. V lost 3 bases to trimming and J lost 1 base, with 10 bases between them. This CDR3 region has 15 residues. CDR3: CSVDVVESGANVLTF. As DNA, the CDR3 is TGCAGCGTTGATGTTGTTGAGTCTGGGGCCAACGTCCTGACTTTC.

This clonotype was picked up many times. V and J are TRBV7-9 and TRBJ1-5, with D uncertain. The CDR3 is made up of 12 amino acids. Looked up from germline, CDR1 is SEHNR and CDR2 is FQNEAQ (reference sequence). The V end was cut by 3 bases, the J end by 4 bases, with 4 bases between. Here the CDR3 reads CASSFPNQPQHF. As DNA, the CDR3 is TGTGCCAGCAGCTTTCCGAATCAGCCCCAGCATTTT.

This clonotype appeared many times. The chain links TRBV29-1 to TRBJ2-5; the D call may be TRBD1 or TRBD2 (6 bases each). Germline V gene lookup returns CDR1 SQVTM and CDR2 ANQGSEA. CDR3 size: 15 residues. V was trimmed by 4 bases and J by 4 bases, leaving 19 bases between them. CDR3 sequence: CSVGLGTGLPETQYF. Here the CDR3 DNA reads TGCAGCGTTGGACTAGGTACAGGGCTTCCAGAGACCCAGTACTTC.

J is TRBJ1-2 and V is TRBV9; D ambiguous. The germline V gene encodes CDR1 SGDLS and CDR2 YYNGEE. Between the trimmed V and J ends, which lost 0 bases and 2 bases, there was a span of 8 bases. There are 14 residues in the CDR3. The CDR3 DNA reads TGTGCCAGCAGCGTAGGATACATCAACTATGGCTACACCTTC. The encoded protein is CASSVGYINYGYTF.